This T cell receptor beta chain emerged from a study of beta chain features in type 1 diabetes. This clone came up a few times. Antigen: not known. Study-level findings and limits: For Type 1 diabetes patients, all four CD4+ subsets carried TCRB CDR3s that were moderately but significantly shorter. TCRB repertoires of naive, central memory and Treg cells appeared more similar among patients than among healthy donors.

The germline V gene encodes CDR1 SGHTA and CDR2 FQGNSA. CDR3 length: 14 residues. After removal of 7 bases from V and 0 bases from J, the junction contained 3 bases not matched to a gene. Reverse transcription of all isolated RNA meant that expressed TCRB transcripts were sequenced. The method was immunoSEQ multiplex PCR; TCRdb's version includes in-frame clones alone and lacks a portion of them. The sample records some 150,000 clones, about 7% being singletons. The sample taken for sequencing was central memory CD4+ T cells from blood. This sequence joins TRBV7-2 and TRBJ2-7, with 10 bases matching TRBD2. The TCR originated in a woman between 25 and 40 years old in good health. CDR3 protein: CASKLAGNSYEQYF. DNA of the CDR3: TGTGCCAGCAAACTAGCGGGGAACTCCTACGAGCAGTACTTC.